A selection of T cell receptor beta chains follows, all from one sample in a study of cytomegalovirus exposure and HLA in healthy donors. Sequencing was performed with immunoSEQ multiplex PCR; in TCRdb, only in-frame clones are kept and a portion is missing. The sample lists 95,000 to 150,000 clones; 74% were seen once. Sequencing input: PBMCs. The receptors come from a man aged 35 to 55 in good health and CMV-seropositive. Each CDR3 is given with its conserved first and last residue. D genes are given only for firm matches. The size entry is marked missing in some rows and otherwise reads once, few, many or a size class.

d_call j_call clone_size v_call cdr3_nt cdr3_aa
NA TRBJ1-4 NA TRBV7-9 TGTGCCAGCGGGCAGGGAGGAGAAAAACTGTTTTTT CASGQGGEKLFF
TRBD1 TRBJ1-4 NA TRBV30 TGTGCCTGGAGTGGTGGGACAGGGAATGAAAAACTGTTTTTT CAWSGGTGNEKLFF
NA TRBJ2-3 NA TRBV19 TGTGCCAGTAGTATCAGATCAGCGGAAAACACAGATACGCAGTATTTT CASSIRSAENTDTQYF
NA TRBJ2-1 NA TRBV5-1 TGCGCCAGTCAACCCCCCCCAGCGGGCAGCTCCTACAATGAGCAGTTCTTC CASQPPPAGSSYNEQFF
NA TRBJ2-2 NA TRBV19 TGTGCCAGTAGAAGGAGGGCGCGAAACACCGGGGAGCTGTTTTTT CASRRRARNTGELFF
TRBD1 TRBJ1-5 few TRBV10-3 TGTGCCTCGGGACAGGAGAATCAGCCCCAGCATTTT CASGQENQPQHF
NA TRBJ2-5 NA TRBV5-1 TGCGCCAGCAGCCCTGGGACATCACGGGAGACCCAGTACTTC CASSPGTSRETQYF
NA TRBJ2-2 NA TRBV9 TGTGCCAGCAGCGCGTCGAGGGAATACCGGAGGGAGCTGTTTTTT CASSASREYRRELFF
NA TRBJ1-1 NA TRBV9 TGTGCCAGCAGCGTCGCGGGGCGGACTGAAGCTTTCTTT CASSVAGRTEAFF
TRBD1 TRBJ2-7 NA TRBV4-2 TGTGCCAGCAGCCAGGCCGGGACAGCTTCCTCGCAGCAGTACTTC CASSQAGTASSQQYF
TRBD1 TRBJ2-5 NA TRBV7-7 TGTGCCAGCAGCTTAGTGTTCGCAGGGGGCGAAGAGACCCAGTACTTC CASSLVFAGGEETQYF
TRBD2 TRBJ2-1 NA TRBV13 TGTGCCAGCAGACCAACCGGGACTAGCGGATACAATGAGCAGTTCTTC CASRPTGTSGYNEQFF
NA TRBJ2-3 few TRBV11-2 TGTGCCAGCAGCTTAGAGGTCCGCACTACAGATACGCAGTATTTT CASSLEVRTTDTQYF
TRBD1 TRBJ2-7 NA TRBV5-1 TGCGCCAGCAGCGTGACAGGGAGCTCCTACGAGCAGTACTTC CASSVTGSSYEQYF
NA TRBJ1-1 NA TRBV2 TGTGCCAGCGTAGAATTAGAAGCTTTCTTT CASVELEAFF
TRBD1 TRBJ1-2 NA TRBV7-2 TGTGCCAGCAGCTCAAATAGGGACAGGGCCTATGGCTACACCTTC CASSSNRDRAYGYTF
NA TRBJ1-2 NA TRBV19 TGTGCCAGCCTAACAGCAAACTATGGCTACACCTTC CASLTANYGYTF
TRBD2 TRBJ2-1 NA TRBV11-2 TGTGCCAGCAGCCCACGGAGCGGGAGCGGCAATGAGCAGTTCTTC CASSPRSGSGNEQFF
TRBD1 TRBJ2-7 NA TRBV27 TGTGCCAGCAGTTCAGGGGGCCCGGGGTACGAGCAGTACTTC CASSSGGPGYEQYF
TRBD1 TRBJ2-1 NA TRBV30 TGTGCTTGGGACGCCGCTCCCGGGACAGGGGGTTCCTACAATGAGCAGTTCTTC CAWDAAPGTGGSYNEQFF
NA TRBJ1-3 NA TRBV27 TGTGCCAGCAGTGCCCGTGGGGGGTATGGAAACACCATATATTTT CASSARGGYGNTIYF
TRBD1 TRBJ1-6 few TRBV10-3 TGTGCCATCAGGGGACAGGATTCACCCCTCCACTTT CAIRGQDSPLHF
NA TRBJ1-1 NA TRBV7-2 TGTGCCAGCAGCTTAGCGAGCACCGCGGGAGCTTTCTTT CASSLASTAGAFF
NA TRBJ1-4 NA TRBV6-5 TGTGCCAGCAGATATCTCAGGGATGGTGAAAAACTGTTTTTT CASRYLRDGEKLFF